Listed below are T cell receptor beta chains from one sample, sequenced in a study of blood T cell repertoires in COVID-19. Repertoires were generated with immunoSEQ multiplex PCR, while TCRdb's copy carries only in-frame clones and drops some. The repertoire includes under 45,000 clones, around three quarters of them detected once, and roughly a quarter sits in the top ten. The material sequenced was peripheral blood. All receptors come from an older man with acute or convalescent COVID-19. Both conserved end residues are part of each CDR3. Fields, in order: V gene, J gene, clone size, D gene, CDR3 protein, CDR3 DNA. D genes are given only for firm matches. Size is omitted from some rows. Given values are once, few, many or a class for expanded clones.

V gene: TRBV9; J gene: TRBJ2-1; clone size: NA; D gene: TRBD2; CDR3 protein: CASSVAGGGTYNEQFF; CDR3 DNA: TGTGCCAGCAGCGTAGCTGGCGGGGGAACCTACAATGAGCAGTTCTTC
V gene: TRBV29-1; J gene: TRBJ2-5; clone size: few; D gene: TRBD1; CDR3 protein: CSGKTGTQETQYF; CDR3 DNA: TGCAGCGGGAAGACAGGGACCCAAGAGACCCAGTACTTC
V gene: TRBV5-1; J gene: TRBJ2-5; clone size: NA; D gene: TRBD2; CDR3 protein: CASSSQPTGLEETQYF; CDR3 DNA: TGCGCCAGCAGCTCACAACCTACGGGACTAGAAGAGACCCAGTACTTC
V gene: TRBV5-1; J gene: TRBJ2-1; clone size: NA; D gene: TRBD2; CDR3 protein: CASSLLGGRALREQFF; CDR3 DNA: TGCGCCAGCAGCTTGCTTGGCGGGAGGGCCTTACGGGAGCAGTTCTTC
V gene: TRBV5-1; J gene: TRBJ2-1; clone size: NA; D gene: TRBD2; CDR3 protein: CASSLERGGATYNEQFF; CDR3 DNA: TGCGCCAGCAGCTTGGAACGCGGGGGGGCCACCTACAATGAGCAGTTCTTC
V gene: TRBV5-5; J gene: TRBJ2-3; clone size: NA; D gene: TRBD2; CDR3 protein: CASSSSGDYTDTQYF; CDR3 DNA: TGTGCCAGCAGCTCGTCTGGGGACTACACAGATACGCAGTATTTT
V gene: TRBV5-4; J gene: TRBJ1-2; clone size: few; D gene: TRBD1; CDR3 protein: CASNYRGQYGYTF; CDR3 DNA: TGTGCCAGCAATTACAGGGGGCAGTACGGCTACACCTTC
V gene: TRBV7-4; J gene: TRBJ1-5; clone size: NA; D gene: NA; CDR3 protein: CASSLPGHLTNQPQHF; CDR3 DNA: TGTGCCAGCAGCTTACCGGGACACCTAACTAATCAGCCCCAGCATTTT
V gene: TRBV24-1; J gene: TRBJ2-2; clone size: NA; D gene: NA; CDR3 protein: CGLMDREGGELFF; CDR3 DNA: TGTGGGCTTATGGACAGGGAGGGCGGGGAGCTGTTTTTT
V gene: TRBV24-1; J gene: TRBJ2-1; clone size: NA; D gene: TRBD2; CDR3 protein: CATSDSVGLAMYNEQFF; CDR3 DNA: TGTGCCACCAGTGATTCTGTGGGACTAGCGATGTACAATGAGCAGTTCTTC
V gene: TRBV4-2; J gene: TRBJ1-3; clone size: NA; D gene: NA; CDR3 protein: CASSQDGGSGSGNTIYF; CDR3 DNA: TGTGCCAGCAGCCAAGATGGCGGGAGTGGCTCTGGAAACACCATATATTTT
V gene: TRBV30; J gene: TRBJ2-7; clone size: NA; D gene: TRBD2; CDR3 protein: CAWGPGLAGYEQYF; CDR3 DNA: TGTGCCTGGGGCCCGGGACTAGCAGGGTACGAGCAGTACTTC
V gene: TRBV29-1; J gene: TRBJ1-2; clone size: few; D gene: TRBD1; CDR3 protein: CSVGEGASDGYTF; CDR3 DNA: TGCAGCGTTGGCGAGGGGGCGAGTGATGGCTACACCTTC
V gene: TRBV7-2; J gene: TRBJ2-5; clone size: NA; D gene: TRBD1; CDR3 protein: CASRGQGETQYF; CDR3 DNA: TGTGCCAGCAGGGGACAGGGAGAGACCCAGTACTTC
V gene: TRBV18; J gene: TRBJ2-7; clone size: few; D gene: NA; CDR3 protein: CASSPAGTLYEQYF; CDR3 DNA: TGTGCCAGCTCACCCGCCGGGACACTCTACGAGCAGTACTTC
V gene: TRBV12-3/TRBV12-4; J gene: TRBJ2-7; clone size: NA; D gene: NA; CDR3 protein: CASSLAPGGEQYF; CDR3 DNA: TGTGCCAGCAGTTTAGCGCCCGGGGGCGAGCAGTACTTC
V gene: TRBV10-1; J gene: TRBJ2-7; clone size: few; D gene: NA; CDR3 protein: CASSESRTAGEQYF; CDR3 DNA: TGCGCCAGCAGTGAGTCGAGGACAGCCGGGGAGCAGTACTTC
V gene: TRBV9; J gene: TRBJ1-6; clone size: few; D gene: NA; CDR3 protein: CASSVDSVNSPLHF; CDR3 DNA: TGTGCCAGCAGCGTAGATTCAGTTAATTCACCCCTCCACTTT
V gene: TRBV4-1; J gene: TRBJ2-1; clone size: once; D gene: TRBD2; CDR3 protein: CASSQGEGNPYNEQFF; CDR3 DNA: TGCGCCAGCAGCCAAGGGGAGGGTAACCCCTACAATGAGCAGTTCTTC
V gene: TRBV12-3/TRBV12-4; J gene: TRBJ2-2; clone size: NA; D gene: NA; CDR3 protein: CASSPGEHGELFF; CDR3 DNA: TGTGCCAGCAGTCCTGGGGAGCACGGGGAGCTGTTTTTT
V gene: TRBV3-1/TRBV3-2; J gene: TRBJ2-5; clone size: NA; D gene: TRBD2; CDR3 protein: CASSPSGGGETQYF; CDR3 DNA: TGTGCCAGCAGCCCTAGCGGGGGCGGAGAGACCCAGTACTTC
V gene: TRBV29-1; J gene: TRBJ1-1; clone size: few; D gene: NA; CDR3 protein: CSVDGASTEAFF; CDR3 DNA: TGCAGCGTTGATGGGGCGAGCACTGAAGCTTTCTTT
V gene: TRBV14; J gene: TRBJ1-5; clone size: NA; D gene: NA; CDR3 protein: CASSKGTGSLLRNQPQHF; CDR3 DNA: TGTGCCAGCAGCAAAGGGACTGGGTCCCTACTACGCAATCAGCCCCAGCATTTT
V gene: TRBV27; J gene: TRBJ2-1; clone size: NA; D gene: NA; CDR3 protein: CASSLRERYNEQFF; CDR3 DNA: TGTGCCAGCAGTTTGAGGGAGCGATACAATGAGCAGTTCTTC